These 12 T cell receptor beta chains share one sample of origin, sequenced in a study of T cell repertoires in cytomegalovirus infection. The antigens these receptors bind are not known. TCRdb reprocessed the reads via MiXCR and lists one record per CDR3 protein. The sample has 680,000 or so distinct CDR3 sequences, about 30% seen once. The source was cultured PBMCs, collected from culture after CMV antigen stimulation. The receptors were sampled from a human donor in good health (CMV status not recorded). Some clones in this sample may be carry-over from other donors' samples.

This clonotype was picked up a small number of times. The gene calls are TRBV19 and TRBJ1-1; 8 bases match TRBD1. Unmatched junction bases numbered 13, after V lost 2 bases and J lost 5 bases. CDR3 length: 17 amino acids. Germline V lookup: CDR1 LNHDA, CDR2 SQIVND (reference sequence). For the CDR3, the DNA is TGTGCCAGTAGTATATACGCTGTCGGACAGGGTTGGACTGAAGCTTTCTTT. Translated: CASSIYAVGQGWTEAFF. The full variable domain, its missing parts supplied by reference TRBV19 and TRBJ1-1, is DGGITQSPKYLFRKEGQNVTLSCEQNLNHDAMYWYRQDPGQGLRLIYYSQIVNDFQKGDIAEGYSVSREKKESFPLTVTSAQKNPTAFYLCASSIYAVGQGWTEAFFGQGTRLTVV.

This CDR3 is CASSSPSGRAGDTQYF. CDR3 coding DNA: TGTGCCAGCAGTTCCCCCAGCGGGAGGGCGGGAGATACGCAGTATTTT. The chain has TRBV27 and TRBJ2-3; TRBD2 aligns across 10 bases. The CDR3 extends over 16 amino acids. V lost 4 bases to trimming and J lost 5 bases; unmatched junction nucleotides: 9. Germline CDR1 MNHEY, CDR2 SMNVEV (reference sequence).

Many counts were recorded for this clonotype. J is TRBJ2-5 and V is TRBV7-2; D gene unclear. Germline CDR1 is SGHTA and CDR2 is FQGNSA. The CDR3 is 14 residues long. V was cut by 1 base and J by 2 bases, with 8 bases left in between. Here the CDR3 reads CASSLEAAQETQYF. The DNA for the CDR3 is TGTGCCAGCAGCTTAGAGGCAGCACAAGAGACCCAGTACTTC.

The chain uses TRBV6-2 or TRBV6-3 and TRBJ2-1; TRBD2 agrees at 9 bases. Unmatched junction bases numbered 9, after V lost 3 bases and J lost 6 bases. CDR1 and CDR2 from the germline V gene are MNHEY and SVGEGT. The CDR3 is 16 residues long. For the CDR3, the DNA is TGTGCCAGCAGTTATGGTGGGACTAGCCCTACCAATGAGCAGTTCTTC. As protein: CASSYGGTSPTNEQFF.

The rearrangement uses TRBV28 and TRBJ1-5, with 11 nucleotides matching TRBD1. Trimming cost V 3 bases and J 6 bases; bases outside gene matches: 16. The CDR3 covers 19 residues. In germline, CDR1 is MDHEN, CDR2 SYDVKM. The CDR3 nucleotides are TGTGCCAGCAGTTTTTTAAGTCGTGGACAGGGGGCGTCTAGTCAGCCCCAGCATTTT. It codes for CASSFLSRGQGASSQPQHF.

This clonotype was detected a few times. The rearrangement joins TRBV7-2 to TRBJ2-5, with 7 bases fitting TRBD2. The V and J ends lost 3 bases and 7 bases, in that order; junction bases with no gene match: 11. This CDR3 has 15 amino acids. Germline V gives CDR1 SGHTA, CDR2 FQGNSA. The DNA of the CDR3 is TGTGCCAGCAGCTTTGGTCTAGCGGAGGGTGGGACCCAGTACTTC. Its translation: CASSFGLAEGGTQYF.

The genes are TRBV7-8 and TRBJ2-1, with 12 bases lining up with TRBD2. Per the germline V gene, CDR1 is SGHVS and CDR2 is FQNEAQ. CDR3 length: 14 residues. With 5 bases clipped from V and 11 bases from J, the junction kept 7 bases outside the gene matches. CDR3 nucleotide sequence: TGTGCCAGCAGCAGTACTAGCGGGGGGCGTCAGCAGTTCTTC. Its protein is CASSSTSGGRQQFF.

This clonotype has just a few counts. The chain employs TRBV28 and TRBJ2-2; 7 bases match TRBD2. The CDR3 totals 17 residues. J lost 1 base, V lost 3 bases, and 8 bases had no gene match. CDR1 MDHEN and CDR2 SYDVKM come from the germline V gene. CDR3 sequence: CASSFHRGGGNTGELFF. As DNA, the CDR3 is TGTGCCAGCAGTTTTCATCGGGGCGGGGGGAACACCGGGGAGCTGTTTTTT. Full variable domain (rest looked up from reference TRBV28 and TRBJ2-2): DVKVTQSSRYLVKRTGEKVFLECVQDMDHENMFWYRQDPGLGLRLIYFSYDVKMKEKGDIPEGYSVSREKKERFSLILESASTNQTSMYLCASSFHRGGGNTGELFFGEGSRLTVL.

CDR3 in amino acids: CASTPPAGRTDTQYF. In nucleotides, the CDR3 is TGTGCCAGTACCCCCCCTGCGGGGCGCACAGATACGCAGTATTTT. V and J are TRBV19 and TRBJ2-3; TRBD2 might be the D (6 bases). There are 15 residues in the CDR3. Deletions cut 7 bases from V and 1 base from J, with 15 bases between. The germline gives CDR1 LNHDA, CDR2 SQIVND (reference sequence).

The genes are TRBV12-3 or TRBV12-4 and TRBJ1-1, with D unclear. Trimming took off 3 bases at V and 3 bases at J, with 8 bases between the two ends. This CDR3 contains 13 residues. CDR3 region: CASSLLEYTEAFF. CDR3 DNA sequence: TGTGCCAGCAGTTTGCTGGAGTACACTGAAGCTTTCTTT.

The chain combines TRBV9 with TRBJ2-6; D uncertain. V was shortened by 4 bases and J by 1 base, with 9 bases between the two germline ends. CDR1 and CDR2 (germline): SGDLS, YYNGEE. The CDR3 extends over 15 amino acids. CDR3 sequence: CASSPRRSGANVLTF. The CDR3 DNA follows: TGTGCCAGCAGCCCCCGGCGGTCTGGGGCCAACGTCCTGACTTTC.

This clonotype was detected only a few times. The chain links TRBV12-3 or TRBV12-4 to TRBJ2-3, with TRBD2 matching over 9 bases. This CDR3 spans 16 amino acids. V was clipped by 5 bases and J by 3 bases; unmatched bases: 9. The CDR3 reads CASSPMERGVTDTQYF. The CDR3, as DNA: TGTGCCAGCAGTCCCATGGAGCGGGGGGTAACAGATACGCAGTATTTT.